These 23 T cell receptor beta chains came from one sample sequenced in a study of blood T cell repertoires in COVID-19. Some clones are missing from TCRdb's copy, which holds only in-frame ones; the method was immunoSEQ multiplex PCR. The table shows a few hundred thousand clones, with 75% to 90% occurring only once. Sequenced input: peripheral blood. Receptors originate from a man younger than 45 with acute or convalescent COVID-19.

The rearrangement links TRBV4-2 to TRBJ2-7, with D uncertain. The germline V and J ends were trimmed by 0 bases and 2 bases, with 5 bases remaining between them. Germline CDR1 reads LGHNA; CDR2 reads YNFKEQ. This CDR3 is 13 amino acids long. Here the CDR3 reads CASSQDAAYEQYF. For the CDR3, the DNA is TGTGCCAGCAGCCAAGACGCGGCCTACGAGCAGTACTTC.

The chain links TRBV28 to TRBJ2-7; 10 positions agree with TRBD1. V lost 6 bases to trimming and J lost 3 bases; unmatched junction nucleotides: 11. This CDR3 has 16 amino acids. Per germline, CDR1 MDHEN and CDR2 SYDVKM. The CDR3 nucleotides read TGTGCCAGCAGCACCGCACGGACAGGGGGTCTCTACGAGCAGTACTTC. It is translated as CASSTARTGGLYEQYF. The entire variable domain, with the rest obtained from reference TRBV28 and TRBJ2-7, is as follows: DVKVTQSSRYLVKRTGEKVFLECVQDMDHENMFWYRQDPGLGLRLIYFSYDVKMKEKGDIPEGYSVSREKKERFSLILESASTNQTSMYLCASSTARTGGLYEQYFGPGTRLTVT.

This chain links TRBV2 with TRBJ1-2; 7 bases are a match to TRBD1. CDR3 length: 14 amino acids. V lost 2 bases and J lost 4; bases outside the gene matches: 4. CDR1 SNHLY and CDR2 FYNNEI come from the germline V gene. The CDR3 protein is CASSEQGVSYGYTF. The CDR3 nucleotides are TGTGCCAGCAGTGAACAGGGGGTGAGCTATGGCTACACCTTC.

This chain uses TRBV6-6 with TRBJ1-2, with D possibly being TRBD1 (6 bases). This CDR3 region has 13 residues. Trimming took 6 bases from V and 4 from J, leaving 12 bases between them. Germline assignment: CDR1 MNHNY and CDR2 SVGAGI (reference sequence). The CDR3 region has the DNA TGTGCCAGCAGACCCACAGGGTCCTATGGCTACACCTTC. Amino acid sequence: CASRPTGSYGYTF.

As to this clone: The junction and the germline gene differ at one end; a read error may be behind it. The genes are TRBV7-7 and TRBJ2-1; TRBD2 aligns across 11 bases. The CDR3 spans 15 residues. Germline V gives CDR1 SSHAT, CDR2 FNYEAQ (reference sequence). CDR3 nucleotide sequence: TGTGCTAGCAGCTTAGGGACTAGCGGACCCAATGAGCAGTTCTTC. Protein: CASSLGTSGPNEQFF.

This sequence joins TRBV28 and TRBJ1-5, with a possible D match to TRBD1 (6 bases). This CDR3 comprises 13 residues. Germline lookup yields CDR1 MDHEN and CDR2 SYDVKM. Deletions cut 6 bases from V and 3 bases from J, with 9 bases between. CDR3 in DNA: TGTGCCAGCAGGGACAGTCTCAATCAGCCCCAGCATTTT. It yields the protein CASRDSLNQPQHF.

This chain joins TRBV7-9 and TRBJ2-7; 11 bases fit TRBD2. CDR3 length: 16 residues. J lost 1 base, V lost 8 bases, and 10 bases had no gene match. Germline V gene sequence: CDR1 SEHNR, CDR2 FQNEAQ (reference sequence). CDR3 sequence: CASDPGLAGGSYEQYF. CDR3 in DNA: TGTGCCAGCGATCCAGGCTTAGCGGGAGGGTCCTACGAGCAGTACTTC.

A single count supports this clone. The genes are TRBV7-9 and TRBJ2-2, with 9 bases fitting TRBD1. The CDR3 consists of 16 residues. Trimming took 4 bases from V and 5 from J; bases not matched to a gene: 8. Per germline, CDR1 SEHNR and CDR2 FQNEAQ (reference sequence). The CDR3 region has the DNA TGTGCCAGCAGCTCTACCGGGACAGGGAGGACCGGGGAGCTGTTTTTT. Amino acid sequence: CASSSTGTGRTGELFF.

The rearrangement uses TRBV5-1 and TRBJ1-1; D gene unclear. CDR1 is SGHRS, CDR2 YFSETQ, per germline. V lost 4 bases, J lost 1 base, and 11 bases lay in between. The CDR3 sequence is 14 residues long. The CDR3 DNA is TGCGCCAGCAGCCCAACTCCGGGGAACACTGAAGCTTTCTTT. It yields the protein CASSPTPGNTEAFF.

This clone appeared a single time. This chain connects TRBV7-2 to TRBJ2-4, with 11 nucleotides matching TRBD2. This CDR3 spans 15 amino acids. CDR1 is SGHTA and CDR2 is FQGNSA in the germline V gene. V lost 6 bases to trimming and J lost 6 bases; unmatched junction nucleotides: 7. CDR3 region: CASSLSLAGGNIQYF. The CDR3 DNA follows: TGTGCCAGCAGTCTCTCGCTAGCGGGGGGAAACATTCAGTACTTC. Drawing the rest from reference TRBV7-2 and TRBJ2-4, the complete variable domain is GAGVSQSPSNKVTEKGKDVELRCDPISGHTALYWYRQSLGQGLEFLIYFQGNSAPDKSGLPSDRFSAERTGGSVSTLTIQRTQQEDSAVYLCASSLSLAGGNIQYFGAGTRLSVL.

J is TRBJ2-7 and V is TRBV4-2; perhaps TRBD2 as D (5 bases). Germline V gives CDR1 LGHNA, CDR2 YNFKEQ. CDR3 length: 14 residues. V was pared by 4 bases and J by 4 bases, with 14 bases between. For the CDR3, the DNA is TGTGCCAGCAGCCCGTCTTCTCGGGATTACGAGCAGTACTTC. This sequence encodes CASSPSSRDYEQYF.

This CDR3 is CASSPSMSAYEQYF. DNA for the CDR3: TGTGCCAGCAGCCCATCCATGAGTGCTTACGAGCAGTACTTC. This rearrangement joins TRBV9 to TRBJ2-7; no reliable D call. The CDR3 is 14 residues long. V lost 4 bases and J lost 4, with 15 bases in between. Germline CDR1 is SGDLS and CDR2 is YYNGEE.

The CDR3 protein is CASSQTGDSTGYTF. CDR3 DNA sequence: TGTGCCAGCAGCCAGACAGGGGATTCAACTGGCTACACCTTC. The chain is built from TRBV7-3 and TRBJ1-2, with 8 bases fitting TRBD1. The V gene's germline CDR1 is SGHTA and CDR2 FQGTGA. The CDR3 contains 14 residues. V shed 5 bases, J shed 7 bases, and the junction held 9 bases outside the gene matches.

The V gene is TRBV19, the J gene TRBJ1-1, with 9 bases that match TRBD1. CDR3 size: 17 residues. CDR1 and CDR2 (germline): LNHDA, SQIVND (reference sequence). V shed 7 bases and J 0 bases; nucleotides not matched to a gene: 12. CDR3 sequence reads: CASTLRTRTGVNTEAFF. The CDR3 DNA sequence: TGTGCCAGTACCTTGAGAACCCGGACAGGGGTGAACACTGAAGCTTTCTTT.

This rearrangement joins TRBV9 to TRBJ2-7; D is unclear. V gave up 4 bases and J gave up 5 bases, with 19 bases separating them. Germline CDR1 and CDR2: SGDLS and YYNGEE. The length of the CDR3 is 15 residues. The CDR3 here is CASSPQALLGHEQYF. DNA of the CDR3: TGTGCCAGCAGCCCCCAGGCCCTACTCGGCCACGAGCAGTACTTC.

The chain carries TRBV11-3 and TRBJ2-7; 9 nucleotides agree with TRBD1. V lost 5 bases and J lost 5; bases outside the gene matches: 7. The CDR3 totals 14 residues. Looked up from germline, CDR1 is SGHNT and CDR2 is YENEEA. In DNA form, the CDR3 reads TGTGCCAGCAGCCCGGGACAGGGATATGACGAGCAGTACTTC. Its protein is CASSPGQGYDEQYF.

This chain links TRBV4-1 with TRBJ2-2; 9 nucleotides agree with TRBD2. This CDR3 has 15 residues. Unmatched junction bases numbered 3, after V lost 2 bases and J lost 5 bases. Germline V gene data show CDR1 as MGHRA and CDR2 as YSYEKL. CDR3 amino acids: CASSQRTSDTGELFF. The CDR3 nucleotides are TGCGCCAGCAGCCAACGGACTAGCGATACCGGGGAGCTGTTTTTT.

The genes are TRBV9 and TRBJ1-6; D not resolved. Germline loops: CDR1 SGDLS, CDR2 YYNGEE. V was trimmed by 2 bases and J by 3 bases, leaving 6 bases between them. The length of the CDR3 is 14 residues. CDR3 in DNA: TGTGCCAGCAGCGTTATCGGCTATAATTCACCCCTCCACTTT. Encoded protein: CASSVIGYNSPLHF.

The CDR3 DNA reads as TGTGCCAGAAGCGCCGGGACAGGGGCCTTATATGGCAATCAGCCCCAGCATTTT. It translates to CARSAGTGALYGNQPQHF. The chain combines TRBV5-3 with TRBJ1-5, with TRBD1 matching 10 bases. TRBV5-3 is sorted into the ORF group, with uncertain function. V dropped 4 bases and J dropped 2; count of bases not matched to a gene: 12. CDR3 size: 18 residues.

J is TRBJ2-1 and V is TRBV5-1, with D possibly TRBD1 on 6 matching bases. CDR1 and CDR2 from the germline V gene are SGHRS and YFSETQ. V gave up 0 bases and J gave up 5 bases, with 12 bases separating them. The CDR3 has 15 residues. CDR3 coding DNA: TGCGCCAGCAGCTTGGGTCACAGGGTCAACAATGAGCAGTTCTTC. Translation: CASSLGHRVNNEQFF.

This sequence joins TRBV9 and TRBJ2-3; D may be TRBD2 (5 bases). Germline lookup yields CDR1 SGDLS and CDR2 YYNGEE. The CDR3 loop spans 14 amino acids. V was clipped by 4 bases and J by 6 bases, with 15 bases between them. The CDR3 sequence is CASSPPNGEDTQYF. DNA for the CDR3: TGTGCCAGCAGCCCACCGAACGGGGAGGATACGCAGTATTTT.

This chain links TRBV5-1 with TRBJ2-6; D remains ambiguous. V gave up 0 bases and J gave up 1 base, with 5 bases separating them. Germline CDR1 reads SGHRS; CDR2 reads YFSETQ. The CDR3 is made up of 15 amino acids. CDR3 DNA: TGCGCCAGCAGCTTGGCCGTTTCTGGGGCCAACGTCCTGACTTTC. Amino acid sequence: CASSLAVSGANVLTF. Full variable domain (rest looked up from reference TRBV5-1 and TRBJ2-6): KAGVTQTPRYLIKTRGQQVTLSCSPISGHRSVSWYQQTPGQGLQFLFEYFSETQRNKGNFPGRFSGRQFSNSRSEMNVSTLELGDSALYLCASSLAVSGANVLTFGAGSRLTVL.

This sequence joins TRBV2 and TRBJ2-4; possibly TRBD2 for D (5 bases). Germline values: CDR1 SNHLY, CDR2 FYNNEI. Trimming shortened V by 7 bases and J by 3 bases, and 13 bases separated the two germline ends. The CDR3 consists of 14 residues. The chain's CDR3 is CASTEGRLKNIQYF. CDR3 coding DNA: TGTGCCAGCACCGAGGGTAGGCTCAAAAACATTCAGTACTTC.